In its sample, the clone carrying this T cell receptor (beta chain) was seen a few times. What it binds is not known. The CDR3 spans 13 residues. CDR1 and CDR2 (germline): ENHRY, SYGVKD. Losses at the gene ends were 7 bases for V and 5 bases for J; bases not matched to a gene: 4. This record comes from a study of cytomegalovirus exposure and HLA in healthy donors. Notes on the study in general: In a later analysis, TCR beta V- and J-gene trimming was associated with a missense DCLRE1C variant. The authors assumed roughly uniform sequencing depth across donors for presence/absence analyses.

Researchers ran the PCR with 60 Vbeta and 13 Jbeta primers. Sequencing was performed with immunoSEQ multiplex PCR; in TCRdb, only in-frame clones are kept and a portion is missing. Found here are roughly 150,000 clones, over 60% of them singletons; the top ten hold 2% to 2.5%. The TCR was taken from a man aged 30 to 45 in good health and CMV-seronegative. The chain has TRBV10-3 and TRBJ1-4; 7 bases align to TRBD1. Specimen: PBMCs. The chain's CDR3 is CAINRDRNEKLFF. The DNA of the CDR3 is TGTGCCATCAACCGGGACAGAAATGAAAAACTGTTTTTT.